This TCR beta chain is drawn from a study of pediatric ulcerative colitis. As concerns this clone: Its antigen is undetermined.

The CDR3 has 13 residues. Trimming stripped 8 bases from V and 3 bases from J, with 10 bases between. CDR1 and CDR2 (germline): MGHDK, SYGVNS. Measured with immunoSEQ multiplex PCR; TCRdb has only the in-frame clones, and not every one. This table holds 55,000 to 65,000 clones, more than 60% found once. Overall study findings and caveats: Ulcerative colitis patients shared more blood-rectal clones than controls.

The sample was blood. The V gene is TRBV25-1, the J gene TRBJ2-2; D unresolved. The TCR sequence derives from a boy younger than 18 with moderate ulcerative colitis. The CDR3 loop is CASQFLDTGELFF. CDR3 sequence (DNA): TGTGCCAGCCAGTTTCTCGACACCGGGGAGCTGTTTTTT.